This section outlines one TCR beta chain sequence together with its context. Its specificity is not known. The treatment is: oral pan-JAK inhibitor, 5-10 mg twice daily. Reverse transcription of extracted RNA yielded cDNA, which provided the sequencing template. Repertoires were generated with immunoSEQ multiplex PCR, while TCRdb's copy carries only in-frame clones and drops some. The sample has about 87,000 clones, more than 65% seen once. These data come from a study of CD8+ T cells in alopecia areata. The V and J ends lost 5 bases and 0 bases respectively, with 7 bases between them. The CDR3 is 13 amino acids. Germline V CDR1 and CDR2: SQVTM, ANQGSEA. Points from the study as a whole: Given one nonresponder, whether baseline CD8+ expansion relates to response remains uncertain.

The chain uses TRBV29-1 and TRBJ2-2, with a possible D match to TRBD1 (5 bases). Source: CD8+ T cells sorted from blood, taken at approximately week 42, from a patient treated with tofacitinib. The TCR originated in a human donor with alopecia areata. The CDR3 spells CSVYRPNTGELFF. Here the CDR3 DNA reads TGCAGCGTTTACAGGCCGAACACCGGGGAGCTGTTTTTT.